Listed below are T cell receptor beta chains from one sample, sequenced in a study of early stage breast cancer tumors. Produced via immunoSEQ multiplex PCR; TCRdb's table is partial and in-frame only. The table records tens of thousands of clones, 74% of them present only once. Sequencing input: blood. These receptors all stem from a person in their 60s with breast cancer. Both conserved end residues are part of each CDR3. The D gene is left open where the match is weak. Clone size, where shown, is once, few, many, or a class for clones that have expanded.

j_gene	abundance	d_gene	v_gene	CDR3aa	CDR3nt
TRBJ1-5	-	-	TRBV10-3	CAISESRRGSVNQPQHF	TGTGCCATCAGTGAGTCGAGGAGGGGGTCGGTCAATCAGCCCCAGCATTTT
TRBJ2-7	once	TRBD2	TRBV19	CASSRLAGGPYEQYF	TGTGCCAGTAGCCGACTAGCGGGCGGGCCCTACGAGCAGTACTTC
TRBJ1-5	few	-	TRBV19	CASSPSRGTGSNQPQHF	TGTGCCAGTAGTCCTTCAAGAGGGACCGGTAGCAATCAGCCCCAGCATTTT
TRBJ1-6	-	-	TRBV14	CASSQGRLNSPLHF	TGTGCCAGCAGCCAAGGACGGCTCAATTCACCCCTCCACTTT
TRBJ2-5	once	-	TRBV9	CASSPQLALETQYF	TGTGCCAGCAGCCCCCAGCTAGCGCTGGAAACCCAGTACTTC
TRBJ2-3	-	TRBD2	TRBV19	CASSIGGLAVRADTQYF	TGTGCCAGTAGTATAGGTGGACTAGCGGTTCGGGCAGATACGCAGTATTTT
TRBJ1-1	-	-	TRBV5-6	CASTTLGSEAFF	TGTGCCAGCACCACGCTCGGCTCTGAAGCTTTCTTT
TRBJ1-1	-	-	TRBV7-9	CASSLGSPDEAFF	TGTGCCAGCAGCTTAGGATCGCCAGATGAAGCTTTCTTT
TRBJ2-5	once	-	TRBV11-2	CASSLVNAGYQETQYF	TGTGCCAGCAGCTTAGTGAATGCGGGATACCAAGAGACCCAGTACTTC
TRBJ2-3	-	-	TRBV29-1	CSVEREGGTDTQYF	TGCAGCGTTGAAAGAGAAGGGGGCACAGATACGCAGTATTTT
TRBJ2-7	-	TRBD1	TRBV27	CASSFWGQGYEQYF	TGTGCCAGCAGTTTCTGGGGACAGGGCTACGAGCAGTACTTC
TRBJ2-1	once	TRBD1	TRBV7-9	CASSLTGQNEQFF	TGTGCCAGCAGCTTAACGGGACAGAATGAGCAGTTCTTC
TRBJ2-7	-	-	TRBV19	CASSIRGRFYEQYF	TGTGCCAGTAGTATTAGGGGCAGGTTCTACGAGCAGTACTTC
TRBJ1-2	-	-	TRBV20-1	CSARYQGSYTF	TGCAGTGCTAGATACCAGGGTAGCTACACCTTC
TRBJ2-7	-	-	TRBV27	CATSLGERFGEQYF	TGTGCCACCTCGCTAGGGGAGCGTTTTGGCGAGCAGTACTTC
TRBJ1-1	few	TRBD1	TRBV2	CASDPYRGNTEAFF	TGTGCCAGCGACCCTTACAGGGGAAACACTGAAGCTTTCTTT
TRBJ1-1	few	-	TRBV19	CASSILPSGNTEAFF	TGTGCCAGTAGTATTCTTCCCTCGGGGAACACTGAAGCTTTCTTT
TRBJ2-3	-	-	TRBV2	CASSEARKHYTDTQYF	TGTGCCAGCAGTGAAGCGCGGAAACACTACACAGATACGCAGTATTTT
TRBJ2-1	-	-	TRBV29-1	CSVEKHYNEQFF	TGCAGCGTTGAAAAGCACTACAATGAGCAGTTCTTC